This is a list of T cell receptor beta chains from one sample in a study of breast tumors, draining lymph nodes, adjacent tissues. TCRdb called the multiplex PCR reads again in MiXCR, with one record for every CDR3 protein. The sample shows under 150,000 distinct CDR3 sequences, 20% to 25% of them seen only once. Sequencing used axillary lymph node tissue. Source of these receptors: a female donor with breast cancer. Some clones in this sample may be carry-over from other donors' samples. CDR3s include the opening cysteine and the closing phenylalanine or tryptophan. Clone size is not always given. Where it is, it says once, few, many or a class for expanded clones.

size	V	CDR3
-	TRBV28	CASSSGAARGYTF
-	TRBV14	CASSQKTGLWEAQYF
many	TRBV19	CASTPLRDRVYADTQYF
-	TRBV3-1	CASGQSYGYTF
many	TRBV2	CASTPTGNQPQHF
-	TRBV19	CASSSRDIDFETQYF
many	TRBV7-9	CASSLKVTGELFF
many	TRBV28	CASSPAVGSRYF
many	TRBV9	CASSVGGGGRAGTQYF
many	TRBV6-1	CASYGPSGRVWETQYF
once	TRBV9	CASSDRSGTGNSGELFF
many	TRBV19	CASSPTGGLSNEQFF
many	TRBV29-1	CSVEWAGMTDTQYF
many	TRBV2	CASMVEGALPGNTIYF
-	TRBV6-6	CANSRAELQGTQYF
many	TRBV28	CASSPTAISSYEQYF
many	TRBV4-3	CASSQDRTGTDTQYF
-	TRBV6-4	CASSERPGQGTEAFF
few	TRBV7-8	CASSPSGGGVTGELFF
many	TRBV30	CACPGLAGSEQYF
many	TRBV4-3	CASSPGTFGETQYF
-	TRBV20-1	CSARGAGGHNEQFF
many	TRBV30	CAWSGQGANGYTF
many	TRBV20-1	CSASSLGDTGELFF
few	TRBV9	CASSSPSGADTQYF
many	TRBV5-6	CASSGLDRGDYNSPLHF
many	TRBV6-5	CASSEGGWQETQYF
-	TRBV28	CASSFGDPAGELFF
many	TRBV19	CASSRTHSYNEQFF
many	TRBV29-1	CSVRQAANSPLHF
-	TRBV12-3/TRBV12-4	CASRLAGAKVNEQYF
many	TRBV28	CASSGQGRETQYF
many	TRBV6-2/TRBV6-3	CASRTGGAYNSPLHF
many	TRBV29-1	CSVSTTGGAETQYF
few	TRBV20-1	CSARDRRALAKNIQYF
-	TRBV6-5	CASSYGRQTRPGEQFF
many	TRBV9	CASSVATMTGHETQYF
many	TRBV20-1	CSASTSGRADDLNTQYF
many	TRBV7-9	CASSPSTSGVVSDTQYF